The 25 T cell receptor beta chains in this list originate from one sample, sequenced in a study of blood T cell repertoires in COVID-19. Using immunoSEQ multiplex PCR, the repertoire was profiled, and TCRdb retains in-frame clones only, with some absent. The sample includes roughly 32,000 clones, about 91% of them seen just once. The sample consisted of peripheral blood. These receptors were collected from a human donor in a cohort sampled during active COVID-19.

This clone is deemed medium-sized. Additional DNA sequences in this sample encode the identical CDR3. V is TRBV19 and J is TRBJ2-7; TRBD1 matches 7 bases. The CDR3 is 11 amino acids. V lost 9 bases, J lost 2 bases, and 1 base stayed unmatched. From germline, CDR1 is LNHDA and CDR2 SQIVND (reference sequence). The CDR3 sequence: CASQGAYEQYF. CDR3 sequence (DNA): TGTGCCAGCCAGGGGGCCTACGAGCAGTACTTC.

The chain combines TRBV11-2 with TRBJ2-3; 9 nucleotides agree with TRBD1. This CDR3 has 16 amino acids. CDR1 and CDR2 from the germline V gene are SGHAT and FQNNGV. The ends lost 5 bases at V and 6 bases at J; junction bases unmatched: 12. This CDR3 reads CASSQEGTGFLDTQYF. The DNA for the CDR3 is TGTGCCAGCAGCCAAGAAGGGACAGGGTTTTTGGATACGCAGTATTTT. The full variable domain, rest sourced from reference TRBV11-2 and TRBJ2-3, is EAGVAQSPRYKIIEKRQSVAFWCNPISGHATLYWYQQILGQGPKLLIQFQNNGVVDDSQLPKDRFSAERLKGVDSTLKIQPAKLEDSAVYLCASSQEGTGFLDTQYFGPGTRLTVL.

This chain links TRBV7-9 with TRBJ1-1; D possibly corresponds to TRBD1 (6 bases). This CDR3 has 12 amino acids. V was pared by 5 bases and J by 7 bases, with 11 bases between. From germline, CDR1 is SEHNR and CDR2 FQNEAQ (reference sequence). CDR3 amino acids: CASSQGGVEAFF. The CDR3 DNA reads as TGTGCCAGCAGCCAAGGGGGAGTTGAAGCTTTCTTT.

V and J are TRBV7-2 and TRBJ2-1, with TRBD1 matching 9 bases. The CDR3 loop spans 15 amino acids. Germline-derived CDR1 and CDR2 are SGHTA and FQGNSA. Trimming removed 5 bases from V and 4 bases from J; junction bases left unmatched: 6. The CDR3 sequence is CASSRGTGLYNEQFF. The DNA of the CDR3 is TGTGCCAGCAGCCGCGGGACAGGGCTTTACAATGAGCAGTTCTTC.

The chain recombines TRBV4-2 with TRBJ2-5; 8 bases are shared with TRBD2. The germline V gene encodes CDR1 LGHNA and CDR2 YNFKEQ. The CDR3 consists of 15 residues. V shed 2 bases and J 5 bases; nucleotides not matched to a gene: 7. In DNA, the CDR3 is TGTGCCAGCAGCCAACTTAGCGGGGTAGGGGAGACCCAGTACTTC. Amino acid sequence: CASSQLSGVGETQYF.

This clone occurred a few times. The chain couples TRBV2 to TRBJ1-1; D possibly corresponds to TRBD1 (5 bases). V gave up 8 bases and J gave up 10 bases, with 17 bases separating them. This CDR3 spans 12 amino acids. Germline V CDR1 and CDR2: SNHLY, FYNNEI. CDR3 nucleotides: TGTGCCAGCTCCCGGGACTTTCGGGGAGCTTTCTTT. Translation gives CASSRDFRGAFF.

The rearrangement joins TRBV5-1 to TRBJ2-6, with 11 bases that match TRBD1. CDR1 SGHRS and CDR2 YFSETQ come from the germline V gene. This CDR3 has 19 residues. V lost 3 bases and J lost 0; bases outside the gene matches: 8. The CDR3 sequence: CASSSLGTGGGSGANVLTF. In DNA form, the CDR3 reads TGCGCCAGCAGCTCCCTGGGGACAGGGGGAGGCTCTGGGGCCAACGTCCTGACTTTC.

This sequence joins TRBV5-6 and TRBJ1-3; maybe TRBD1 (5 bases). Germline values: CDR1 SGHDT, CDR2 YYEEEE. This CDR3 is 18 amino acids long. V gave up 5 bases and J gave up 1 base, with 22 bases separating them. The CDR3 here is CASRTVALSGPSGNTIYF. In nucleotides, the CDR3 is TGTGCCAGCAGAACGGTGGCCCTTTCAGGGCCTTCTGGAAACACCATATATTTT.

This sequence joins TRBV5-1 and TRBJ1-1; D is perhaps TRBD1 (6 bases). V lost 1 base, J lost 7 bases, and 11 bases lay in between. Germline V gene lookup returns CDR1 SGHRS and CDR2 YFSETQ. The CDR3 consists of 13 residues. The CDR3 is CASSLRGASEAFF. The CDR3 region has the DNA TGCGCCAGCAGCTTGCGGGGGGCTAGTGAAGCTTTCTTT. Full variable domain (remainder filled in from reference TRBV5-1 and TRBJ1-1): KAGVTQTPRYLIKTRGQQVTLSCSPISGHRSVSWYQQTPGQGLQFLFEYFSETQRNKGNFPGRFSGRQFSNSRSEMNVSTLELGDSALYLCASSLRGASEAFFGQGTRLTVV.

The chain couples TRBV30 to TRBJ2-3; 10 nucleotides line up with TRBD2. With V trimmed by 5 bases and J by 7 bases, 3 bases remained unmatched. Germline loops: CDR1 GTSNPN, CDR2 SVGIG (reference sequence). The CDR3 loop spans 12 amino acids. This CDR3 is CAWASGGYTQYF. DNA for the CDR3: TGTGCCTGGGCTAGCGGGGGTTATACGCAGTATTTT.

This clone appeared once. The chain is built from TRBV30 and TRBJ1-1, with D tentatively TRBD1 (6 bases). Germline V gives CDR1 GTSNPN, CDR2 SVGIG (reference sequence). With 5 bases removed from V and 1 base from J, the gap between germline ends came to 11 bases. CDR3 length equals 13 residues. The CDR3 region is CAWSRDTNTEAFF. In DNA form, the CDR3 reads TGTGCCTGGTCTCGGGACACGAACACTGAAGCTTTCTTT.

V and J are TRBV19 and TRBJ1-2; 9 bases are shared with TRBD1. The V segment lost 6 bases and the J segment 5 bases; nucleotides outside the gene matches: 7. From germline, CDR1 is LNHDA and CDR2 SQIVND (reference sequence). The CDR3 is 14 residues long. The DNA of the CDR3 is TGTGCCAGTAGCCAACAGGGGGCGCGATATGGCTACACCTTC. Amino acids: CASSQQGARYGYTF.

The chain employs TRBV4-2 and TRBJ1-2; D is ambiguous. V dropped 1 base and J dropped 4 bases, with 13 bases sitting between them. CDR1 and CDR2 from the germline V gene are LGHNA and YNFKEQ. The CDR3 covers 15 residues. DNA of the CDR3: TGTGCCAGCAGCCAAGTTATCGGGGAGGCCTATGGCTACACCTTC. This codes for CASSQVIGEAYGYTF.

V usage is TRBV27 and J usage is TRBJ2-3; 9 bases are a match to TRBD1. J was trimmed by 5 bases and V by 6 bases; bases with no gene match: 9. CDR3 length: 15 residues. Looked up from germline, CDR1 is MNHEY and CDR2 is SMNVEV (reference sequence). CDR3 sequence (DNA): TGTGCCAGCAGGCCACAGGGGGCGCAAAGAGATACGCAGTATTTT. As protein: CASRPQGAQRDTQYF.

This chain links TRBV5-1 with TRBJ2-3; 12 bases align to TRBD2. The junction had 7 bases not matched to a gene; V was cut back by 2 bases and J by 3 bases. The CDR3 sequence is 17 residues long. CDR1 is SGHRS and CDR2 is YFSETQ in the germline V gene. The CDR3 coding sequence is TGCGCCAGCAGCTTTTCCCCTAGCGGGGGGGCGACAGATACGCAGTATTTT. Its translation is CASSFSPSGGATDTQYF.

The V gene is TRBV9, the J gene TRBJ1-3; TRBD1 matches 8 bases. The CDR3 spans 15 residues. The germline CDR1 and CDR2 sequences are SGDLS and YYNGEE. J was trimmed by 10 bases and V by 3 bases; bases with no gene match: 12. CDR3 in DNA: TGTGCCAGCAGCGACCCGACAGGGGTTATACAGACCATATATTTT. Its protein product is CASSDPTGVIQTIYF.

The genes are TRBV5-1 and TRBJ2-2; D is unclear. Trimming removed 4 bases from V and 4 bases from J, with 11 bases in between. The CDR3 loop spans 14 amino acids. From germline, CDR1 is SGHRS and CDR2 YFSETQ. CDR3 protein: CASSRDSSTGELFF. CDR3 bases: TGCGCCAGCAGCCGAGACTCCTCCACCGGGGAGCTGTTTTTT.

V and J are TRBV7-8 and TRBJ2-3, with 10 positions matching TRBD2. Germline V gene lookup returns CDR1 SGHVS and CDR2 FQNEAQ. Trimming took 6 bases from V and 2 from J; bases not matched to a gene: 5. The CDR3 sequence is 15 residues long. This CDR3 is CASRRTSGNTDTQYF. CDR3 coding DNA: TGTGCCAGCAGAAGGACTAGCGGAAACACAGATACGCAGTATTTT.

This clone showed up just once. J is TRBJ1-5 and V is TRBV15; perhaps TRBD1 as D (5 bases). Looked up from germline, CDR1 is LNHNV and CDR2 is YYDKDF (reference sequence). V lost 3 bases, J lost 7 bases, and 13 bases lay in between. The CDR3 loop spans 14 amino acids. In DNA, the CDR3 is TGTGCCACCAGCAGCGACAGTAATGGGCAGCCCCAGCATTTT. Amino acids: CATSSDSNGQPQHF.

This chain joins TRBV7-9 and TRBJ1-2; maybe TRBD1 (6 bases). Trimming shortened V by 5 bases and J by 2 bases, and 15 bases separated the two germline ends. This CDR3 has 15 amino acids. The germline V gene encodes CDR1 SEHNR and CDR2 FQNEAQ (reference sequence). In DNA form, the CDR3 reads TGTGCCAGCAGCCAAGGGACACTGACAAACTATGGCTACACCTTC. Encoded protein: CASSQGTLTNYGYTF.

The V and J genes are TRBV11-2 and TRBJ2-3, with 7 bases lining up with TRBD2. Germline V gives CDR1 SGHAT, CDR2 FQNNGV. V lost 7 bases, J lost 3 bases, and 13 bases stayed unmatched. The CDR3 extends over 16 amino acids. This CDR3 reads CASIPGLAETTDTQYF. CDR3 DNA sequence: TGTGCCAGCATCCCGGGTCTAGCGGAAACAACAGATACGCAGTATTTT.

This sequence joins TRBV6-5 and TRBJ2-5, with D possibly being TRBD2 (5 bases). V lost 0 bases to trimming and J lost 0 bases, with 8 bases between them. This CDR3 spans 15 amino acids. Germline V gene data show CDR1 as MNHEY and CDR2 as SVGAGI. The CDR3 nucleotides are TGTGCCAGCAGTTACTCAAGAGGGTACCAAGAGACCCAGTACTTC. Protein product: CASSYSRGYQETQYF.

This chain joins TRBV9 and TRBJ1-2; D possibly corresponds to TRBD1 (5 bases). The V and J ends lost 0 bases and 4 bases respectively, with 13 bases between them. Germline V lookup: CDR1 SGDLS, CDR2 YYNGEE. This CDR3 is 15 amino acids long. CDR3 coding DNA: TGTGCCAGCAGCGTAGCTTTGCAGGGTGGCTATGGCTACACCTTC. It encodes CASSVALQGGYGYTF.

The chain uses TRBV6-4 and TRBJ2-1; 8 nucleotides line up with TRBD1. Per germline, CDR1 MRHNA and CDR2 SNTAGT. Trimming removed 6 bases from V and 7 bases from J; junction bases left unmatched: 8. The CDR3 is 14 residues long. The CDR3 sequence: CASSKGQGWNEQFF. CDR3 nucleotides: TGTGCCAGCAGCAAAGGACAGGGCTGGAATGAGCAGTTCTTC.

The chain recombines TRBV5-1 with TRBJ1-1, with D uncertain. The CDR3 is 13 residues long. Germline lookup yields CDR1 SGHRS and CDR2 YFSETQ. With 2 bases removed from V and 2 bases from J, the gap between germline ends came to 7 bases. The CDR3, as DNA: TGCGCCAGCAGCTTAACTCTAAACACTGAAGCTTTCTTT. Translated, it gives CASSLTLNTEAFF.